One and the same sample provided the 5 T cell receptor beta chains below, sequenced in a study of cytomegalovirus exposure and HLA in healthy donors. This table comes from immunoSEQ multiplex PCR, and its TCRdb copy is limited to in-frame clones, with some not included. This table holds about 44,000 clones, 90% to 95% found once. Input material: PBMCs. The receptors stem from a woman aged 18-29 years in good health and CMV-seronegative.

The V gene is TRBV15, the J gene TRBJ1-1; D remains ambiguous. Trimming removed 2 bases from V and 6 bases from J, with 10 bases in between. This CDR3 has 13 amino acids. The V gene's germline CDR1 is LNHNV and CDR2 YYDKDF (reference sequence). The CDR3 nucleotides are TGTGCCACCAGCAGACCTCCGGGTCCTGAAGCTTTCTTT. The encoded protein is CATSRPPGPEAFF.

The chain carries TRBV6-6 and TRBJ1-1; TRBD1 matches 7 bases. CDR1 MNHNY and CDR2 SVGAGI come from the germline V gene (reference sequence). The CDR3 is made up of 15 amino acids. Trimming at V came to 7 bases and at J to 0 bases, leaving 8 bases not matched to a gene. CDR3 amino acids: CASTETDRMNTEAFF. The CDR3 DNA follows: TGTGCCAGCACCGAGACGGACAGGATGAACACTGAAGCTTTCTTT.

This chain uses TRBV5-1 with TRBJ2-7, with 14 bases fitting TRBD2. Per the germline V gene, CDR1 is SGHRS and CDR2 is YFSETQ. The CDR3 totals 16 residues. J lost 4 bases, V lost 4 bases, and 7 bases had no gene match. CDR3 amino acids: CASSPGTSGGQYEQYF. DNA for the CDR3: TGCGCCAGCAGCCCCGGGACTAGCGGGGGCCAGTACGAGCAGTACTTC.

Comments on this clone: Other DNA sequences within the sample encode an identical CDR3. The chain has TRBV9 and TRBJ1-1; D might be TRBD1 (6 bases). CDR1 is SGDLS and CDR2 is YYNGEE in the germline V gene. V shed 3 bases and J shed 0 bases, with 9 bases lying between them. CDR3 length: 14 residues. The CDR3 DNA sequence: TGTGCCAGCAGCGGGGGGGGCATGAACACTGAAGCTTTCTTT. Its translation is CASSGGGMNTEAFF.

V is TRBV7-2 and J is TRBJ1-2; 9 nucleotides match TRBD1. The junction had 5 bases not matched to a gene; V was cut back by 4 bases and J by 2 bases. The CDR3 consists of 15 residues. CDR1 and CDR2 from the germline V gene are SGHTA and FQGNSA. CDR3 nucleotides: TGTGCCAGCAGCTCTGACAGGGGGGGAAACTATGGCTACACCTTC. Amino acids: CASSSDRGGNYGYTF.